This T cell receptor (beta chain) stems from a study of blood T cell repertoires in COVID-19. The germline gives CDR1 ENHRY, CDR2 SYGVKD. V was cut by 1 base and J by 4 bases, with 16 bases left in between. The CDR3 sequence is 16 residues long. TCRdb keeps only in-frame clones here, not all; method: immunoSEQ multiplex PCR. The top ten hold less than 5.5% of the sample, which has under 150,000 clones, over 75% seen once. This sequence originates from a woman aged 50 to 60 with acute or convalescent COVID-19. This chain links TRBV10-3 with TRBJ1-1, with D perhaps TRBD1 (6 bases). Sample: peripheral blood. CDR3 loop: CAISEWRGGGITEAFF. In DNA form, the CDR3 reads TGTGCCATCAGTGAGTGGAGAGGGGGGGGTATCACTGAAGCTTTCTTT.